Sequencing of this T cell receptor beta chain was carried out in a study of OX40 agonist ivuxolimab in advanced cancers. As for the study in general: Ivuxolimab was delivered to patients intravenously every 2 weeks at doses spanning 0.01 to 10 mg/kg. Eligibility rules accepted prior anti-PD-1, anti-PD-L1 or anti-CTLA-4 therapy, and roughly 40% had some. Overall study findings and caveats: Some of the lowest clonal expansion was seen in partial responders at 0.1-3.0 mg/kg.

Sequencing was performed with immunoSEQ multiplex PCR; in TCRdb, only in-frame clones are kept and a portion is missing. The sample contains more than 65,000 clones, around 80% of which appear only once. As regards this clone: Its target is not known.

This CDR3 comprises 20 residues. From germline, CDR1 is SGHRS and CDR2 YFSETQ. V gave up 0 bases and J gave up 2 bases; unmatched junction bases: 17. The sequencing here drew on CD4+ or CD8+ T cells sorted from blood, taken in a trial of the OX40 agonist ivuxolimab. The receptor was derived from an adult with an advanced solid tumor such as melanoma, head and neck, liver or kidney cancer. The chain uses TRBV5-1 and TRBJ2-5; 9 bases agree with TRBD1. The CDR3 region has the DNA TGCGCCAGCAGCTTGGGGGTGGGGACAGGGCGGCCCACTCTTCAAGAGACCCAGTACTTC. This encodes CASSLGVGTGRPTLQETQYF.